The 2 T cell receptor beta chains below come from one sample, sequenced in a study of regulatory T cells in long-lasting Graves disease. The TCR beta library used iRepertoire HTBI primers with Arm-PCR amplification of CDR3. One entry per CDR3 protein, called by TCRdb with MiXCR from the multiplex PCR reads. Among around 470,000 distinct CDR3 sequences, around 15% were seen once, and the ten largest hold around a sixth. Time point of the sample: newly diagnosed GD, antithyroid drugs for less than 3 months. Generation of the TCR library employed RNA extracted from PBMCs. The same sample was also used in a study of T cells in Graves' hyperthyroidism and ophthalmopathy.

Here the sequenced sample was peripheral blood mononuclear cells (PBMCs), taken at new diagnosis, from a patient treated with antithyroid drugs. The receptors come from a woman aged 45-65 years with Graves disease.

The table lists this clonotype with a few counts. J is TRBJ1-2 and V is TRBV5-1; tentatively, D is TRBD1 (6 bases). This CDR3 is built from 15 residues. V was clipped by 3 bases and J by 3 bases, with 15 bases between them. Germline CDR1 and CDR2: SGHRS and YFSETQ. The CDR3 nucleotides read TGCGCCAGCAGCTCGGCACAGGGTCCGGACTATGGCTACACCTTC. Residues: CASSSAQGPDYGYTF.

This clonotype occurred many times. The V and J genes are TRBV2 and TRBJ2-5; D not certain. Trimming left V 6 bases short and J 4 bases short, with 12 bases between. From germline, CDR1 is SNHLY and CDR2 FYNNEI. There are 13 residues in the CDR3. The CDR3 loop is CASRIPGLETQYF. The CDR3 region has the DNA TGTGCCAGCAGAATCCCAGGCCTAGAGACCCAGTACTTC.